This TCR beta chain was observed in a study of blood T cell repertoires in COVID-19. This clone was detected only once. Germline lookup yields CDR1 SEHNR and CDR2 FQNEAQ (reference sequence). The V and J ends lost 2 bases and 6 bases respectively, with 19 bases between them. This CDR3 spans 16 amino acids. In the study's own analysis: The assay estimated nucleated cells by amplifying reference gene primers. This table comes from immunoSEQ multiplex PCR, and its TCRdb copy is limited to in-frame clones, with some not included. That table gives V, J and clone size, and the DNA gave D and trimming. This sample yields around 260,000 clones, of which about 88% are seen a single time; 4% belongs to the top ten.

The origin of this receptor is a man aged 55 to 70 who had recovered from COVID-19. This rearrangement joins TRBV7-9 to TRBJ1-1, with a weak D call TRBD1 (5 bases). The material sequenced was peripheral blood. CDR3 coding DNA: TGTGCCAGCAGCTTAAGGGGTGGCCAATTAGGCGCTGAAGCTTTCTTT. It specifies CASSLRGGQLGAEAFF.